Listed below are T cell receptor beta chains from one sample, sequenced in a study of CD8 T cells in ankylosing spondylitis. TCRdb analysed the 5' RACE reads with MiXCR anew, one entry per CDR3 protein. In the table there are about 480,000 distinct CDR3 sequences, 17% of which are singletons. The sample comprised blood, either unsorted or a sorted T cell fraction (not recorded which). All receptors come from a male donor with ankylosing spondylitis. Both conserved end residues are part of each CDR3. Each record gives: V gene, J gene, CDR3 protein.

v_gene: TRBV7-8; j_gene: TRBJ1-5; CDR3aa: CASQPTGSQPQHF
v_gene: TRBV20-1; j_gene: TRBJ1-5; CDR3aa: CSAIGPTNQPQHF
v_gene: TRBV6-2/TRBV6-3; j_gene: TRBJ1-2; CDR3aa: CASSDYYGYTF
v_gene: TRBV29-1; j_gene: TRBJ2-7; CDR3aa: CSVVIPLAGGSWSYEQYF
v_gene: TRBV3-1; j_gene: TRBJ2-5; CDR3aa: CASSRLSGRARETQYF
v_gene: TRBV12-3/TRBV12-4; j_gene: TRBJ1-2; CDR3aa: CASSLGRIGVGYTF
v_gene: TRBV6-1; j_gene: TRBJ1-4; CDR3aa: CASTRRDSEWGELFF
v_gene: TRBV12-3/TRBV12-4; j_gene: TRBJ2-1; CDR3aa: CASSRDRHNNEQFF
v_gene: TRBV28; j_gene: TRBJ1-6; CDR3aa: CASSWGQGSSPLHF
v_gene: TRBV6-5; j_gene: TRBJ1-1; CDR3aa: CASSYSAGNTEAFF
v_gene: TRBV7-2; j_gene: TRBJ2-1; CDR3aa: CASSSTAGAGLNEQFF
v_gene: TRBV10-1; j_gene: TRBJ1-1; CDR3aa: CASITRDNLNTEAFF
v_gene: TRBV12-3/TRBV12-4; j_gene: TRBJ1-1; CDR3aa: CASILFLTEAFF
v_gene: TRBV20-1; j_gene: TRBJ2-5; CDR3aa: CSASSPSGDQETQYF
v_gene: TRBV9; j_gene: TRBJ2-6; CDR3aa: CASSGGQSGANVLTF
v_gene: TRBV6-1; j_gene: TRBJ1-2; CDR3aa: CASSPGGQGVSYTF
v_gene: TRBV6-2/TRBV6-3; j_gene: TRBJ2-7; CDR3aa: CASSWGQSRNYEQYF
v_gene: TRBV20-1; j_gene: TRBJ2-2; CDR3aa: CSARWSGELFF
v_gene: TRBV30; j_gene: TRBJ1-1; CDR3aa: CAWSKGVAEAFF
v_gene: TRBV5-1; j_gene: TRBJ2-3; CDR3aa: CASSLSGSAATDTQYF
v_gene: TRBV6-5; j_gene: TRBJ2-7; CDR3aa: CASSYSDPYEQYF
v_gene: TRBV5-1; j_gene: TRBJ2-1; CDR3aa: CASSLTPSGVNNEQFF
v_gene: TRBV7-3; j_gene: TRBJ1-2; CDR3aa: CASSPQGQVQGYTF
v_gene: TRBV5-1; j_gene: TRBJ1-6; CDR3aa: CASSLAVGTKQGDSPLHF
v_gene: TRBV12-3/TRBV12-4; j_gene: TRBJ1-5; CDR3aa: CASSPTGVGQPQHF
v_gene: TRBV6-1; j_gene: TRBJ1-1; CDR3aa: CASGRGFESEAFF
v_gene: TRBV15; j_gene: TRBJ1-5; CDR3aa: CATSVYRDQPQHF
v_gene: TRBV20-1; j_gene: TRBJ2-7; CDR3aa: CSASGTGNYEQYF
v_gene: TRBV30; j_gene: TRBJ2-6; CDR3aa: CAWGHRDRYTGANVLTF
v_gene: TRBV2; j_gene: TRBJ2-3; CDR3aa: CASSVTGGDRDTQYF
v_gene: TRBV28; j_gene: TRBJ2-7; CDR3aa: CASSSTGRKLREQYF
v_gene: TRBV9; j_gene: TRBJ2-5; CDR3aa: CASSVGQAGETQYF
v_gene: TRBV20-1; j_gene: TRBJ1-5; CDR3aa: CSALGGLSNQPQHF
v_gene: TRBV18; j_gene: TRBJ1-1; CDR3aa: CASSLRAAPYRGDTEAFF
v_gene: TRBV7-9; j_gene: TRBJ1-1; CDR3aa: CASSPAQGARDTEAFF
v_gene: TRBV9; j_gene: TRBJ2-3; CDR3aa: CASSAPTSGSTQYF
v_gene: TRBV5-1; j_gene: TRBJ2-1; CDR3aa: CASSLFAGGSNEQFF
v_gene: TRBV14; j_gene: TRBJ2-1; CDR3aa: CASSQGGQYNEQFF
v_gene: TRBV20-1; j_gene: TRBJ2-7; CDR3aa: CSAGTSLEQYF
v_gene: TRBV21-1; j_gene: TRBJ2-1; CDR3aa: CASTHLEGSEQFF
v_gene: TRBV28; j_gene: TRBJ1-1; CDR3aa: CASSRGSSGNTEAFF
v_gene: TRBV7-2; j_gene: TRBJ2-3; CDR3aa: CASSSRRGGDTDTQYF